The rows below give T cell receptor beta chains drawn from one sample of a study of OX40 agonist ivuxolimab in advanced cancers. Repertoires were generated with immunoSEQ multiplex PCR, while TCRdb's copy carries only in-frame clones and drops some. The sample holds 50,000 to 65,000 clones, roughly 90% seen once. Sequences were derived from CD4+ or CD8+ T cells sorted from blood, sampled in a trial of the OX40 agonist ivuxolimab. The receptors derive from an adult with an advanced solid tumor such as melanoma, head and neck, liver or kidney cancer. CDR3s include the opening cysteine and the closing phenylalanine or tryptophan. Fields, in order: V gene, clone size, J gene, D gene, CDR3 DNA, CDR3 protein. D genes are given only for firm matches. Size values are once, few and many counts, or a class for expanded clones, and some rows have none.

TRBV7-8	NA	TRBJ1-5	NA	TGTGCCAGCACCAGGGATAGCAATCAGCCCCAGCATTTT	CASTRDSNQPQHF
TRBV5-4	NA	TRBJ1-4	NA	TGTGCCAGCAGCTTGTACAGGGTTACAGGAAAAACTGTTTTT	CASSLYRVTGKTVF
TRBV11-2	NA	TRBJ2-1	NA	TGTGCCAGCAGCTTAGTCGGGAACTCCAATGAGCAGTTCTTC	CASSLVGNSNEQFF
TRBV28	NA	TRBJ2-3	NA	TGTGCCAGCAGGGGGCGGGTGGCGCAGTATTTT	CASRGRVAQYF
TRBV27	once	TRBJ2-7	NA	TGTGCCATCCAATCAGCAGGGCGCAACGAGCAGTACTTC	CAIQSAGRNEQYF
TRBV7-9	NA	TRBJ1-2	NA	TGTGCCAGCAGCTCCGGGCCGAGGGGCTATGGCTACACCTTC	CASSSGPRGYGYTF
TRBV2	NA	TRBJ2-7	TRBD1	TGTGCCAGCTACCGGGACAGGGTCTACGAGCAGTACTTC	CASYRDRVYEQYF
TRBV9	few	TRBJ2-5	NA	TGTGCCAGCAGCGTAGTACCTAGCGCTGAGACCCAGTACTTC	CASSVVPSAETQYF
TRBV6-5	once	TRBJ1-4	TRBD1	TGTGCCAGCAGTCCCTCTTGGACAGGGCCGGAAAAACTGTTTTTT	CASSPSWTGPEKLFF
TRBV27	NA	TRBJ1-5	TRBD1	TGTGCCAGCAGTTTAAAGGGACAGCACAATCAGCCCCAGCATTTT	CASSLKGQHNQPQHF
TRBV28	NA	TRBJ2-2	NA	TGTGCCAGCAGCCCCATGGGACGGACTAATTCCGGGGAGCTGTTTTTT	CASSPMGRTNSGELFF
TRBV6-5	few	TRBJ1-4	NA	TGTGCCAGCAGTTCGACAGTCAATGAAAAACTGTTTTTT	CASSSTVNEKLFF
TRBV4-1	NA	TRBJ1-2	NA	TGCGCCAGCAGCCAAGTTCTTCCCGGCGAGGGCTACACCTTC	CASSQVLPGEGYTF
TRBV11-3	NA	TRBJ1-1	TRBD1	TGTGCCAGCAGCTTAGGTCAGGGGGGGACTGAAGCTTTCTTT	CASSLGQGGTEAFF
TRBV9	NA	TRBJ2-1	TRBD2	TGTGCCAGCAGCGTAGCTAGCGGGAAATACAATGAGCAGTTCTTC	CASSVASGKYNEQFF
TRBV28	NA	TRBJ2-7	NA	TGTGCCACCAAGTCGCAATCCTACGAGCAGTACTTC	CATKSQSYEQYF
TRBV5-4	once	TRBJ2-3	NA	TGTGCCAGCAGCTCGTACGGGGGCACAGATACGCAGTATTTT	CASSSYGGTDTQYF
TRBV4-2	NA	TRBJ2-3	TRBD2	TGTGCCAGCAGCCAAGTGAGCGGGGGGGCGATAGATACGCAGTATTTT	CASSQVSGGAIDTQYF
TRBV7-2	NA	TRBJ1-3	NA	TGTGCCAGCAGACGGGAGGCCTCTGGAAACACCATATATTTT	CASRREASGNTIYF
TRBV5-4	NA	TRBJ2-7	NA	TGTGCCAGCAGCTTTCGGGACCACGAGCAGTACTTC	CASSFRDHEQYF
TRBV5-1	few	TRBJ1-2	TRBD1	TGCGCCAGCAGCTTGGACAGGGGGCTGAATGGCTACACCTTC	CASSLDRGLNGYTF
TRBV5-6	NA	TRBJ2-3	TRBD2	TGTGCCAGCAGCTTTTGGACTAGCGGCACAGATACGCAGTATTTT	CASSFWTSGTDTQYF
TRBV5-4	NA	TRBJ1-2	NA	TGTGCCAGCAGCACACCAGGGGAGTCTAACTATGGCTACACCTTC	CASSTPGESNYGYTF
TRBV21-1	NA	TRBJ2-1	NA	TGTGCCAGCAGCAAAGAGGCGGGGACTAGCGACTACAATGAGCAGTTCTTC	CASSKEAGTSDYNEQFF
TRBV7-9	NA	TRBJ2-2	TRBD2	TGTGCCAGCAGCCCCACTTTTCGGACTAGCGGGGGGAACACCGGGGAGCTGTTTTTT	CASSPTFRTSGGNTGELFF
TRBV2	NA	TRBJ2-5	NA	TGTGCCAGCAGTGAAGAGAGGCTGACGCTCCAAGAGACCCAGTACTTC	CASSEERLTLQETQYF
TRBV5-5	NA	TRBJ1-4	TRBD1	TGTGCCAGCAGCACCATTCCCGGGACAGAATATGAAAAACTGTTTTTT	CASSTIPGTEYEKLFF
TRBV19	NA	TRBJ2-1	TRBD1	TGTGCCAGTAGCCTGGACAGGTACTACAATGAGCAGTTCTTC	CASSLDRYYNEQFF
TRBV28	NA	TRBJ1-4	NA	TGTGCCAGCAACTTGGGACCGCCATCTAATGAAAAACTGTTTTTT	CASNLGPPSNEKLFF
TRBV2	once	TRBJ1-4	NA	TGTGCCGGTCACCAGGCGGGAAATGAAAAACTGTTTTTT	CAGHQAGNEKLFF
TRBV4-1	once	TRBJ1-5	TRBD1	TGCGCCAGCAGCCAAGAGGGACAGGGGTCCTATCAGCCCCAGCATTTT	CASSQEGQGSYQPQHF
TRBV7-9	NA	TRBJ2-2	NA	TGTGCCAGCAGCTTAGCGGTCGGAAGGGAGCTGTTTTTT	CASSLAVGRELFF
TRBV7-2	NA	TRBJ2-5	TRBD2	TGTGCCAGCAGTTTTACTAGCGGGTGGCAAGAGACCCAGTACTTC	CASSFTSGWQETQYF